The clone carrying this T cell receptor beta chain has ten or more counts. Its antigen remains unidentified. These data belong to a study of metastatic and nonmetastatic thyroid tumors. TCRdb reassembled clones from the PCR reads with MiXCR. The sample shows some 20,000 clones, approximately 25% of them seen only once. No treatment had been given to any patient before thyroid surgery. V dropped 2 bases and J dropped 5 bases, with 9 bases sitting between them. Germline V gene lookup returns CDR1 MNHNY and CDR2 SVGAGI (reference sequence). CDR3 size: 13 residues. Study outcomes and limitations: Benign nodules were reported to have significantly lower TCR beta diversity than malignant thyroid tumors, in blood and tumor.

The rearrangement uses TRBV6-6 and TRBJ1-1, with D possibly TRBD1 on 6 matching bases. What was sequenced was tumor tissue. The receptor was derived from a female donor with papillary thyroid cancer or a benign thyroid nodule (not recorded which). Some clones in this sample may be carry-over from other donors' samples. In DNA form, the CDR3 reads TGTGCCAGCAGTTACAGGGGGGTTACTGAAGCTTTCTTT. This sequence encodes CASSYRGVTEAFF.